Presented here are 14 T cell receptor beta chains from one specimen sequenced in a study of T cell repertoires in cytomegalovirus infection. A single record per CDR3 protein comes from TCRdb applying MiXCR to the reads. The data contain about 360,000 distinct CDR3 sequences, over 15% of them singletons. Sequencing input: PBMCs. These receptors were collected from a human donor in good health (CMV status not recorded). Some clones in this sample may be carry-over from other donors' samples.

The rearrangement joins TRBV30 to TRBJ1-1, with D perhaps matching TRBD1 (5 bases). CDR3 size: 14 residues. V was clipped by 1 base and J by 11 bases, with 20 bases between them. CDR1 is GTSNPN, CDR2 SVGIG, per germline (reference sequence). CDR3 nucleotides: TGTGCCTGGAGTGGAGCAGGGTTAGTATATGTGGCTTTCTTT. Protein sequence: CAWSGAGLVYVAFF.

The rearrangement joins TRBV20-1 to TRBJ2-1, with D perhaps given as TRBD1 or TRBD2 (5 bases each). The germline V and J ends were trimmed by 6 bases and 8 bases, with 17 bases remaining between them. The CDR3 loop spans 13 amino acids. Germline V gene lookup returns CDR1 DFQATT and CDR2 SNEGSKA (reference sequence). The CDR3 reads CSAGAGPGDEQFF. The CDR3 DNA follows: TGCAGTGCCGGGGCAGGCCCTGGGGATGAGCAGTTCTTC.

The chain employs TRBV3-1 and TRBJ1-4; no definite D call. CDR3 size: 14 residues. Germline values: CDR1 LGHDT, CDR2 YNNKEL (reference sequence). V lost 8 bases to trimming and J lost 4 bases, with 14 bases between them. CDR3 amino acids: CASRSRGLNEKLFF. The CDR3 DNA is TGTGCCAGCCGCTCGCGAGGGCTTAATGAAAAACTGTTTTTT.

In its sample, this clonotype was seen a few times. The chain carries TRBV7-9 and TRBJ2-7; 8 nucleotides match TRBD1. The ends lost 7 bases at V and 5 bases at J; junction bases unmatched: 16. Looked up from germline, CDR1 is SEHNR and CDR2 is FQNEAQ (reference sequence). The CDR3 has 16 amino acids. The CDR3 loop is CASTPLLGQGFDEQYF. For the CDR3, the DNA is TGTGCCAGCACCCCGCTGTTAGGACAGGGATTCGACGAGCAGTACTTC.

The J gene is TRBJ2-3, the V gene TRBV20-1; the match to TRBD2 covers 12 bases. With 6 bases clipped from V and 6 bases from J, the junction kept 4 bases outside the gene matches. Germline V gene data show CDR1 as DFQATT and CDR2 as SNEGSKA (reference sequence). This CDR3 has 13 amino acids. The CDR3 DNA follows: TGCAGTGCAAGACTAGCGGGGGTCGATACGCAGTATTTT. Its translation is CSARLAGVDTQYF.

The CDR3: CASSSRDSIYEQYF. The CDR3 DNA sequence: TGTGCCAGCAGTTCCCGGGACAGCATCTACGAGCAGTACTTC. This sequence joins TRBV12-3 or TRBV12-4 and TRBJ2-7; TRBD1 aligns across 7 bases. J gave up 3 bases and V 4 bases, and 6 bases lay outside the gene matches. CDR3 length equals 14 residues.

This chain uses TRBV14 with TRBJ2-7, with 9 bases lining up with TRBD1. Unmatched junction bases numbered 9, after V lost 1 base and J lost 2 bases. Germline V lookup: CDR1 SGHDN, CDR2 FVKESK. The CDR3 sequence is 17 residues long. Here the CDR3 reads CASSQGTWTGAAYEQYF. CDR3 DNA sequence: TGTGCCAGCAGCCAAGGAACCTGGACAGGGGCGGCCTACGAGCAGTACTTC.

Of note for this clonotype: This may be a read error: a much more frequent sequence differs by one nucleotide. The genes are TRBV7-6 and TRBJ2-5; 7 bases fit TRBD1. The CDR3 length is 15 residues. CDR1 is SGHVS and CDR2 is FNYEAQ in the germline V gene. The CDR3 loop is CAGSLVRTGRETQYF. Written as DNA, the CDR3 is TGTGCCGGCAGCTTAGTGAGGACAGGAAGGGAGACCCAGTACTTC. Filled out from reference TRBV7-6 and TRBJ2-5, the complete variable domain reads GAGVSQSPRYKVTKRGQDVALRCDPISGHVSLYWYRQALGQGPEFLTYFNYEAQQDKSGLPNDRFSAERPEGSISTLTIQRTEQRDSAMYRCAGSLVRTGRETQYFGPGTRLLVL.

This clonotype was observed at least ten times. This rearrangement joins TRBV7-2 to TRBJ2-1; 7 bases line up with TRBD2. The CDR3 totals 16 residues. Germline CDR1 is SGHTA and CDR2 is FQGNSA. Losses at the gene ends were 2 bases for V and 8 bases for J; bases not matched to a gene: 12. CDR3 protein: CASSLKTGLAVHEQFF. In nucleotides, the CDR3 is TGTGCCAGCAGCTTAAAAACGGGGCTAGCGGTCCATGAGCAGTTCTTC.

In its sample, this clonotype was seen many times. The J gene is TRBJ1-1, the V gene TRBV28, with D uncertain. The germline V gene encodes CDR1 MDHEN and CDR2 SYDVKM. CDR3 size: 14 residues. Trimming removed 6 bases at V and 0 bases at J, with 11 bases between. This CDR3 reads CASSQRPMNTEAFF. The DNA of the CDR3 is TGTGCCAGCAGCCAGAGACCCATGAACACTGAAGCTTTCTTT.

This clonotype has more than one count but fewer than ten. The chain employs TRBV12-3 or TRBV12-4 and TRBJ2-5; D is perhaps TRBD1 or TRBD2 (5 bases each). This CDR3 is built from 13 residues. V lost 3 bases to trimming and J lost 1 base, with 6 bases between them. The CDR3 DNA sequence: TGTGCCAGCAGTTTTGGGACCCAAGAGACCCAGTACTTC. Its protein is CASSFGTQETQYF.

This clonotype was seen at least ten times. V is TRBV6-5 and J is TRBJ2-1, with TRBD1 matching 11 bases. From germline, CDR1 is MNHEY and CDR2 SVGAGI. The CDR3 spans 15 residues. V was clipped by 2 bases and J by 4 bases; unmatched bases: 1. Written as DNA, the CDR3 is TGTGCCAGCAGTTACGGGACAGGGGGTTACAATGAGCAGTTCTTC. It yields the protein CASSYGTGGYNEQFF.

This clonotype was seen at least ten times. The CDR3 nucleotides are TGTGCCAGCAGCTTTAGGGTGTCGGGGGGGGGCTCCTATGAGCAGTTCTTC. Translating it yields CASSFRVSGGGSYEQFF. The chain employs TRBV7-2 and TRBJ2-1, with 8 bases lining up with TRBD2. V was pared by 3 bases and J by 8 bases, with 15 bases of the junction left unmatched. Germline V gene sequence: CDR1 SGHTA, CDR2 FQGNSA. The CDR3 is 17 amino acids.

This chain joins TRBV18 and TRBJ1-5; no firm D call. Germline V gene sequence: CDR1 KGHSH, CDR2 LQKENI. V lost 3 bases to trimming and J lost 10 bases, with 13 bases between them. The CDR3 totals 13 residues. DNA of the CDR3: TGTGCCAGCTCACCGGAAAGCGTGGGACCCCAGCATTTT. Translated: CASSPESVGPQHF.